This T cell receptor beta chain is from a study of T cell repertoires in cytomegalovirus infection. For this clonotype: The antigen remains undetermined.

This CDR3 contains 15 residues. V shed 6 bases and J 2 bases; nucleotides not matched to a gene: 4. Germline assignment: CDR1 SGHTA and CDR2 FQGNSA. MiXCR, run by TCRdb on the reads, gives a single entry per CDR3 protein. Among about 330,000 distinct CDR3 sequences listed, roughly 36% were seen once. The TCR originated in a human donor in good health (CMV status not recorded). Some clones in this sample may be carry-over from other donors' samples. Here the sequenced sample was cultured PBMCs, taken from culture after CMV antigen stimulation. The chain couples TRBV7-2 to TRBJ2-3, with 11 bases identical to TRBD2. CDR3 bases: TGTGCCAGCAGGCTAGCGGGAGGTCACACAGATACGCAGTATTTT. Translating it yields CASRLAGGHTDTQYF. The whole variable domain, filled in from reference TRBV7-2 and TRBJ2-3, reads GAGVSQSPSNKVTEKGKDVELRCDPISGHTALYWYRQSLGQGLEFLIYFQGNSAPDKSGLPSDRFSAERTGGSVSTLTIQRTQQEDSAVYLCASRLAGGHTDTQYFGPGTRLTVL.